The 10 T cell receptor beta chains reported below all come from one sample, sequenced in a study of shared clonotypes between healthy human individuals. Some clones are missing from TCRdb's copy, which holds only in-frame ones; the method was immunoSEQ multiplex PCR. The data show about 1 million clones, with 60% to 80% seen just once and around 1.5% held by the top ten. The specimen sequenced was memory CD4+ T cells sorted from blood. The subset was: CD45RA-negative fraction. The source of these receptors is a man between 18 and 29 years old in good health.

The V call is TRBV5-1, the J call TRBJ2-7; D is possibly TRBD1 (6 bases). V gave up 4 bases and J gave up 0 bases, with 14 bases separating them. CDR1 SGHRS and CDR2 YFSETQ come from the germline V gene. The CDR3 is made up of 15 amino acids. The CDR3: CASSIGTYSSYEQYF. For the CDR3, the DNA is TGCGCCAGCAGCATCGGGACATACAGCTCCTACGAGCAGTACTTC.

The chain combines TRBV10-3 with TRBJ1-2, with 10 bases aligning to TRBD1. Germline V gene lookup returns CDR1 ENHRY and CDR2 SYGVKD. The CDR3 loop spans 14 amino acids. V dropped 6 bases and J dropped 6; count of bases not matched to a gene: 7. The CDR3 is CAIRPGQGSHGYTF. CDR3 sequence (DNA): TGTGCCATCAGGCCGGGACAGGGGTCACATGGCTACACCTTC.

A note on this clone: Other nucleotide sequences from this sample produce the same CDR3. V is TRBV18 and J is TRBJ1-2, with 7 bases that match TRBD1. The CDR3 spans 13 residues. V shed 3 bases, J shed 4 bases, and the junction held 2 bases outside the gene matches. Germline CDR1 and CDR2: KGHSH and LQKENI. The CDR3 DNA sequence: TGTGCCAGCTCACCGGCAGGGGGCTATGGCTACACCTTC. This gives the protein CASSPAGGYGYTF.

The chain joins TRBV10-2 to TRBJ2-6; D is unresolved. There are 16 residues in the CDR3. Per the germline V gene, CDR1 is WSHSY and CDR2 is SAAADI. The V end was cut by 6 bases, the J end by 0 bases, with 12 bases between. The DNA for the CDR3 is TGCGCCAGCAGAGCCCAGGTGGTCTCTGGGGCCAACGTCCTGACTTTC. This codes for CASRAQVVSGANVLTF.

The chain joins TRBV6-1 to TRBJ2-2; 7 bases agree with TRBD2. The CDR3 runs to 16 residues. With 0 bases clipped from V and 6 bases from J, the junction kept 7 bases outside the gene matches. Germline loops: CDR1 MNHNS, CDR2 SASEGT. The CDR3 coding sequence is TGTGCCAGCAGTGAAGCTGGGAGGGCAGGGCCCGGGGAGCTGTTTTTT. The encoded protein is CASSEAGRAGPGELFF.

This sequence joins TRBV6-5 and TRBJ1-2; 7 nucleotides align to TRBD1. Unmatched junction bases numbered 13, after V lost 5 bases and J lost 10 bases. Germline V lookup: CDR1 MNHEY, CDR2 SVGAGI. The CDR3 is 14 residues long. The CDR3 loop reads CASSAPGQTSPYTF. As DNA, the CDR3 is TGTGCCAGCAGTGCACCGGGACAGACCTCCCCCTACACCTTC.

The CDR3 sequence is CASSRTGRMDQPQHF. CDR3 in DNA: TGTGCCAGCAGCCGGACAGGGAGGATGGATCAGCCCCAGCATTTT. J is TRBJ1-5 and V is TRBV7-2; TRBD1 matches 8 bases. The CDR3 covers 15 residues. V was pared by 5 bases and J by 5 bases, with 8 bases of the junction left unmatched. Germline loops: CDR1 SGHTA, CDR2 FQGNSA.

This clone occurred a few times. V and J are TRBV9 and TRBJ2-1, with D perhaps TRBD1 or TRBD2 (5 bases each). Germline values: CDR1 SGDLS, CDR2 YYNGEE. Trimming took off 3 bases at V and 7 bases at J, with 20 bases between the two ends. The CDR3 runs to 16 residues. The CDR3 region is CASSGHRDHQRNEQFF. The CDR3 DNA reads TGTGCCAGCAGCGGCCACCGGGACCATCAGCGGAATGAGCAGTTCTTC.

This clone has a handful of counts. The chain joins TRBV2 to TRBJ2-3, with D perhaps TRBD2 (6 bases). V lost 7 bases to trimming and J lost 0 bases, with 11 bases between them. CDR3 length: 14 amino acids. Germline lookup yields CDR1 SNHLY and CDR2 FYNNEI. The CDR3 nucleotides read TGTGCCAGCAAAGAGGGGAGGAGCACAGATACGCAGTATTTT. Its translation: CASKEGRSTDTQYF.

This chain joins TRBV5-5 and TRBJ2-1; D call uncertain. V was pared by 1 base and J by 1 base, with 9 bases between. Germline V gene data show CDR1 as SGHKS and CDR2 as YYEKEE (reference sequence). The CDR3 loop spans 15 amino acids. The CDR3 bases are TGTGCCAGCAGCTTGAGTCAGCCTTCCTACAATGAGCAGTTCTTC. The encoded protein is CASSLSQPSYNEQFF.